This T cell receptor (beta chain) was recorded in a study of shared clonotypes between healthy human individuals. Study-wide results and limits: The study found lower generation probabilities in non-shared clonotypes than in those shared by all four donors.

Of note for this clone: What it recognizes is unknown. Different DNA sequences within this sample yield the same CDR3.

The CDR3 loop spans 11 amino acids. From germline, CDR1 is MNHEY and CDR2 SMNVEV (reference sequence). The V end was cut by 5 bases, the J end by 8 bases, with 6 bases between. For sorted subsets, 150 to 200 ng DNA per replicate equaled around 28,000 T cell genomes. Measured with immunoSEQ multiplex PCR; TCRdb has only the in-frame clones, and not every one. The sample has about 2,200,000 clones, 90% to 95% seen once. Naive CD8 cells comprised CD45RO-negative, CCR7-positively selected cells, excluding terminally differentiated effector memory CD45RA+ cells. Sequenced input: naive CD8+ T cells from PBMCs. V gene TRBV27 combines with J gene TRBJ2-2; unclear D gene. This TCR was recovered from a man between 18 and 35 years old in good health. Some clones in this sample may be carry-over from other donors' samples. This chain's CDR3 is CASSRGGELFF. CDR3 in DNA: TGTGCCAGCAGTCGCGGTGGGGAGCTGTTTTTT.